This TCR beta chain was identified in a study of vaccination and CD4 T cells after COVID-19. Whole-study context: Post-COVID draws followed diagnosis by a median roughly 99 days (range 35 to 161).

Sequencing of cultured CD4+ T cell DNA used the Oncomine TCR Beta short-read assay. Researchers extracted genomic DNA from CD4+ T cells that had been cultured. TCRdb re-derived calls from the PCR reads in MiXCR, one entry per CDR3 protein. The sample shows over 10,000 distinct CDR3 sequences, 50% of them seen only once. The germline gives CDR1 LGHDT, CDR2 YNNKEL (reference sequence). The CDR3 runs 14 residues. V was clipped by 3 bases and J by 4 bases, with 9 bases between them. Concerning this clonotype: Its antigen is not identified.

The treatment is: approximately 9-day PBMC culture with coronavirus spike peptide pools or control peptides (ViraFEST assay). Sequenced input: CD4+ T cells from blood, cultured in vitro. The V gene is TRBV3-1, the J gene TRBJ2-2; D unclear. The TCR comes from a human donor who had recovered from COVID-19. For the CDR3, the DNA is TGTGCCAGCAGCCAGGGCATTAGCACCGGGGAGCTGTTTTTT. This codes for CASSQGISTGELFF.